This TCR beta chain was profiled in a study of blood T cell repertoires in COVID-19. TCRdb keeps only in-frame clones here, not all; method: immunoSEQ multiplex PCR. This table has approximately 60,000 clones, roughly four fifths appearing once. V dropped 0 bases and J dropped 7 bases, with 13 bases sitting between them. Germline CDR1 is SGHRS and CDR2 is YFSETQ. The CDR3 runs to 15 residues. The chain has TRBV5-1 and TRBJ1-4; D ambiguous. This TCR was sampled from a human donor in a cohort sampled during active COVID-19. Sequencing used peripheral blood. The CDR3 spells CASSLALGVPEKLFF. The CDR3 nucleotides are TGCGCCAGCAGCTTGGCCCTGGGCGTACCTGAAAAACTGTTTTTT.